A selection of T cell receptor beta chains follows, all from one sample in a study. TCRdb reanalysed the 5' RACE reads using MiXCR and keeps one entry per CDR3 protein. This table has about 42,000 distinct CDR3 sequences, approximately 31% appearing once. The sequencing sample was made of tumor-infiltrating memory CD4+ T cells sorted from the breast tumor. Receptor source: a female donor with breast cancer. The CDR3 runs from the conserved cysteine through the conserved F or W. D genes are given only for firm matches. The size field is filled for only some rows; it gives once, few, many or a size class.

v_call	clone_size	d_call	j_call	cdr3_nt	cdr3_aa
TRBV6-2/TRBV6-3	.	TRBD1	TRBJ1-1	TGTGCCAGCAAAGGGCAGGGGGACACTGAAGCTTTCTTT	CASKGQGDTEAFF
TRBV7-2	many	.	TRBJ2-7	TGTGCCAGCAGCTTACTAGGGGGGTTGAGAGACGAGCAGTACTTC	CASSLLGGLRDEQYF
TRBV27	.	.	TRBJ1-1	TGTGCCAGCAGAGGAAGACCGGAGAGGACTGAAGCTTTCTTT	CASRGRPERTEAFF
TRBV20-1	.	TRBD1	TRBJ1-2	TGCAGTGCCGGGACAGGGGGAAACTATGGCTACACCTTC	CSAGTGGNYGYTF
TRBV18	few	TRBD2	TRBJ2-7	TGTGCCAGCTCACCCGGGACTAGCGGGAGTGGGACCTACGAGCAGTACTTC	CASSPGTSGSGTYEQYF
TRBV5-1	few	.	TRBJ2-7	TGCGCCAGCAGCTTGCGGGACACAGCCTACGAGCAGTACTTC	CASSLRDTAYEQYF
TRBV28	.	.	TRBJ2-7	TGTGCCAGCAGTTTCCTTCACGGATCATCCTACGAGCAGTACTTC	CASSFLHGSSYEQYF
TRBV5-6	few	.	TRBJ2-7	TGTGCCAGCAGCTTGGTATTGAGCTCCTACGAGCAGTACTTC	CASSLVLSSYEQYF
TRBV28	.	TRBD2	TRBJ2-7	TGTGCCAGCAGTTTAGGACTAGCGGGAACCTACGAGCAGTACTTC	CASSLGLAGTYEQYF
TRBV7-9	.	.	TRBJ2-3	TGTGCCAGCAGCTTATTCGTAGGCACAGATACGCAGTATTTT	CASSLFVGTDTQYF
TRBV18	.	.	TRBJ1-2	TGTGCCAGCTCAGAGAGGCTCGGGGGGCTCGGCGGCTACACCTTC	CASSERLGGLGGYTF
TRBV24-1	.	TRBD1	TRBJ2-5	TGTGCCACCAGTGATATCGGGACAGGGGGCGAGGAGACCCAGTACTTC	CATSDIGTGGEETQYF
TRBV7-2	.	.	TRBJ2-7	TGTGCCAGCAGCTTAGGGGACGGTTACGAGCAGTACTTC	CASSLGDGYEQYF
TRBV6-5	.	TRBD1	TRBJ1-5	TGTGCCAGCACCCTAAAGGGGGCCCGACGAAATCAGCCCCAGCATTTT	CASTLKGARRNQPQHF
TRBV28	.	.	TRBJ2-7	TGTGCCAGCGGAATCCGGACCAAAGACGAGCAGTACTTC	CASGIRTKDEQYF
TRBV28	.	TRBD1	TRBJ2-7	TGTGCCAGCAGTTTATCTCCCGGGACAGGTCCCCACGAGCAGTACTTC	CASSLSPGTGPHEQYF